A single sample gave rise to the 17 T cell receptor beta chains below, sequenced in a study of blood T cell repertoires in COVID-19 (dated by TCRdb to the early 2020s). Library creation used the immunoSEQ multiplex PCR assay. TCRdb obtained this table from immuneACCESS and retained in-frame rearrangements with V and J assigned. These tables miss some clones; where compared with another copy, unresolved V genes account for less than half of the shortfall, and the remainder is unexplained. A total of some 150,000 clones appear in this sample, about nine tenths of them only once. The ten largest clones add up to more than 3.5% of the sample. Sequenced: PBMCs or T cells enriched from blood (not recorded which). Receptors originate from a man in his fifties who had recovered from COVID-19.

The DNA of the CDR3 is TGTGCCAGCAGCTTGGGACAGAATCAGCCCCAGCATTTT. Translation gives CASSLGQNQPQHF. This rearrangement joins TRBV7-9 to TRBJ1-5; 7 bases match TRBD1. Germline V gene lookup returns CDR1 SEHNR and CDR2 FQNEAQ (reference sequence). CDR3 length equals 13 residues. Unmatched junction bases numbered 0, after V lost 3 bases and J lost 4 bases.

The V gene is TRBV7-9, the J gene TRBJ1-3, with D possibly being TRBD1 (6 bases). Trimming left V 1 base short and J 4 bases short, with 11 bases between. CDR1 SEHNR and CDR2 FQNEAQ come from the germline V gene (reference sequence). CDR3 length equals 15 residues. CDR3 sequence reads: CASSLETGRGNTIYF. CDR3 DNA sequence: TGTGCCAGCAGCTTAGAAACAGGGAGAGGAAACACCATATATTTT.

This clone was detected only a few times. The rearrangement uses TRBV3-1 (or the pseudogene TRBV3-2) and TRBJ1-5, with D hard to call. Looked up from germline, CDR1 is LGHDT and CDR2 is YNNKEL (reference sequence). This CDR3 region has 12 residues. V lost 4 bases and J 4 bases, leaving 5 bases between the germline ends. The chain's CDR3 is CASSLNNQPQHF. CDR3 nucleotide sequence: TGTGCCAGCAGCCTCAATAATCAGCCCCAGCATTTT.

This chain uses TRBV18 with TRBJ1-5, with 7 bases lining up with TRBD1. Germline CDR1 reads KGHSH; CDR2 reads LQKENI. Trimming at V came to 3 bases and at J to 10 bases, leaving 6 bases not matched to a gene. The CDR3 runs 13 residues. CDR3 protein: CASSPLGDRPQHF. CDR3 nucleotide sequence: TGTGCCAGCTCACCCCTGGGGGACAGACCCCAGCATTTT. The full variable domain, in which reference TRBV18 and TRBJ1-5 provide the parts outside the CDR3, is NAGVMQNPRHLVRRRGQEARLRCSPMKGHSHVYWYRQLPEEGLKFMVYLQKENIIDESGMPKERFSAEFPKEGPSILRIQQVVRGDSAAYFCASSPLGDRPQHFGDGTRLSIL.

This clone was picked up one time. This rearrangement joins TRBV7-9 to TRBJ2-3; 8 nucleotides line up with TRBD2. This CDR3 has 15 amino acids. V lost 4 bases to trimming and J lost 3 bases; unmatched junction nucleotides: 6. Germline V lookup: CDR1 SEHNR, CDR2 FQNEAQ (reference sequence). As DNA, the CDR3 is TGTGCCAGCAGCTCGGTCGGGGGGGTAACAGATACGCAGTATTTT. Its protein product is CASSSVGGVTDTQYF.

This chain's CDR3 is CATVVGEHNEQFF. DNA of the CDR3: TGTGCCACTGTGGTAGGGGAACACAATGAGCAGTTCTTC. The V call is TRBV6-6, the J call TRBJ2-1, with D possibly TRBD1 on 5 matching bases. This CDR3 is 13 amino acids long. Germline V gene lookup returns CDR1 MNHNY and CDR2 SVGAGI (reference sequence). The V gene lost 10 bases and the J gene lost 5 bases, with 15 bases spanning the gap.

This chain links TRBV6-4 with TRBJ2-3; 11 bases are shared with TRBD2. The length of the CDR3 is 14 residues. Germline V gives CDR1 MRHNA, CDR2 SNTAGT. V dropped 6 bases and J dropped 5; count of bases not matched to a gene: 4. Here the CDR3 reads CASSTGTSGDTQYF. CDR3 coding DNA: TGTGCCAGCAGCACCGGGACTAGCGGAGATACGCAGTATTTT.

This clone was found once. The V call is TRBV11-2, the J call TRBJ2-3; possible D gene TRBD2, 6 bases. This CDR3 spans 15 amino acids. From germline, CDR1 is SGHAT and CDR2 FQNNGV. V was cut by 5 bases and J by 0 bases, with 12 bases left in between. CDR3 bases: TGTGCCAGCAGCCCCTCCGGGAGTAGCACAGATACGCAGTATTTT. Protein: CASSPSGSSTDTQYF.

This clone turned up a few times. The J gene is TRBJ2-7, the V gene TRBV5-5, with TRBD2 matching over 13 bases. In germline, CDR1 is SGHKS, CDR2 YYEKEE (reference sequence). V was pared by 6 bases and J by 5 bases, with 5 bases of the junction left unmatched. The CDR3 is 14 residues long. The DNA of the CDR3 is TGTGCCAGCATCCTGGGACTAGCGGGAAACGAGCAGTACTTC. Residues: CASILGLAGNEQYF.

The chain employs TRBV20-1 and TRBJ1-6; D gene ambiguous. The CDR3 has 16 amino acids. The germline V gene has CDR1 DFQATT and CDR2 SNEGSKA (reference sequence). Trimming stripped 3 bases from V and 2 bases from J, with 14 bases between. DNA for the CDR3: TGCAGTGCTAGTGACGGAGGGTCGGCCTATAATTCACCCCTCCACTTT. Protein product: CSASDGGSAYNSPLHF.

The rearrangement joins TRBV7-9 to TRBJ2-6, with D perhaps matching TRBD2 (5 bases). The germline CDR1 and CDR2 sequences are SEHNR and FQNEAQ (reference sequence). V dropped 5 bases and J dropped 11 bases, with 10 bases sitting between them. The CDR3 has 12 amino acids. The CDR3 DNA sequence: TGTGCCAGCAGCCGACTAAGGGACGTCCTGACTTTC. Protein: CASSRLRDVLTF.

The V call is TRBV5-1, the J call TRBJ1-2; the match to TRBD1 covers 7 bases. CDR3 length: 12 residues. CDR1 is SGHRS, CDR2 YFSETQ, per germline. J gave up 6 bases and V 2 bases, and 1 base lay outside the gene matches. This CDR3 reads CASSFQGDGYTF. Written as DNA, the CDR3 is TGCGCCAGCAGCTTCCAGGGGGATGGCTACACCTTC.

The chain couples TRBV27 to TRBJ2-1, with TRBD2 matching 14 bases. The CDR3 extends over 18 amino acids. In germline, CDR1 is MNHEY, CDR2 SMNVEV (reference sequence). V shed 3 bases and J 5 bases; nucleotides not matched to a gene: 9. CDR3 bases: TGTGCCAGCAGTTTCCACCCGACTAGCGGGAGGGAGCACAATGAGCAGTTCTTC. This gives the protein CASSFHPTSGREHNEQFF.

This chain uses TRBV27 with TRBJ1-2; TRBD1 matches 7 bases. J was trimmed by 1 base and V by 8 bases; bases with no gene match: 4. Germline lookup yields CDR1 MNHEY and CDR2 SMNVEV (reference sequence). The CDR3 is made up of 13 amino acids. For the CDR3, the DNA is TGTGCCAGCGGGGGGACAGTTAACTATGGCTACACCTTC. Translated: CASGGTVNYGYTF.

The genes are TRBV7-3 and TRBJ1-1; TRBD1 is a possible D gene (5 bases). Germline CDR1 reads SGHTA; CDR2 reads FQGTGA. The CDR3 spans 14 residues. V lost 4 bases to trimming and J lost 5 bases, with 14 bases between them. The CDR3 DNA reads as TGTGCCAGCAGCTCCCGGGCAGGGATTACTGAAGCTTTCTTT. This encodes CASSSRAGITEAFF.

CDR3 sequence: CASQGAPNEKLFF. In nucleotides, the CDR3 is TGTGCCAGTCAAGGGGCCCCTAATGAAAAACTGTTTTTT. This chain uses TRBV19 with TRBJ1-4; D might be TRBD1 (5 bases). The V gene's germline CDR1 is LNHDA and CDR2 SQIVND (reference sequence). V was pared by 8 bases and J by 3 bases, with 10 bases between. The CDR3 is 13 residues long.

The V gene is TRBV29-1, the J gene TRBJ1-2; TRBD1 matches 8 bases. The CDR3 spans 12 residues. V gave up 6 bases and J gave up 3 bases; unmatched junction bases: 3. Germline V gene sequence: CDR1 SQVTM, CDR2 ANQGSEA. The CDR3 nucleotides read TGCAGCGTAGAGGGACAGGACTATGGCTACACCTTC. Protein: CSVEGQDYGYTF.